The following is a TCR beta chain sequence with its context. Its specificity is not known. The junction differs from germline at one of its ends, possibly a read error. Produced via immunoSEQ multiplex PCR; TCRdb's table is partial and in-frame only. The repertoire holds 240,000 or so clones, with roughly 84% as singletons. The CDR3 length is 15 residues. The germline CDR1 and CDR2 sequences are SGHAT and FQDESV (reference sequence). These data are taken from a study of Tregs in tolerant kidney transplant recipients. Findings of the study overall: Biological reproducibility was not directly addressed, but technical replication error appeared minimal. Validation in larger populations is needed because few patients were studied. Activated donor B cell expansion appeared to reveal the most relevant donor-specific TCRbeta repertoire.

Thawed PBMCs were FACS-sorted into unstimulated CD4+CD25+CD127- regulatory T cells, CD4+CD25- non-regulatory cells, CD4 and CD8 cells. This clonotype originated in a human donor in good health. V usage is TRBV11-1 and J usage is TRBJ2-6; the D gene could be TRBD1 or TRBD2 (5 bases each). The sample consisted of CD4+ T cells from blood. The CDR3 region is CASSRSGIRANVLTF. CDR3 nucleotides: TGTGCCAGCAGCCGATCGGGGATCAGGGCTAACGTCCTGACTTTC. The full variable domain, with the rest looked up from reference TRBV11-1 and TRBJ2-6, is EAEVAQSPRYKITEKSQAVAFWCDPISGHATLYWYRQILGQGPELLVQFQDESVVDDSQLPKDRFSAERLKGVDSTLKIQPAELGDSAMYLCASSRSGIRANVLTFGAGSRLTVL.